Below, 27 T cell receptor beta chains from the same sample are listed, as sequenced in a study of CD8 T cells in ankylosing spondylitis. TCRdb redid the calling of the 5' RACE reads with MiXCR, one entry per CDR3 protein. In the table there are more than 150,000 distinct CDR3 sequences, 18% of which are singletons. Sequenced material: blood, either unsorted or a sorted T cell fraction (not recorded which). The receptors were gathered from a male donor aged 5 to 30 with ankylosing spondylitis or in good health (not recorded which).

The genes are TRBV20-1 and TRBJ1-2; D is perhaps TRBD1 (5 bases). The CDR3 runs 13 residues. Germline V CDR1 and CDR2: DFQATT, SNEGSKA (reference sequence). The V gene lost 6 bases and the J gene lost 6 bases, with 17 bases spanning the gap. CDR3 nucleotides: TGCAGTGCGCAGAGGCCCGGGGCGGATGGCTACACCTTC. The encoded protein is CSAQRPGADGYTF.

The CDR3 loop reads CSVWTSGSQTQYF. CDR3 DNA sequence: TGCAGCGTTTGGACTAGCGGGAGTCAGACCCAGTACTTC. The chain combines TRBV29-1 with TRBJ2-5, with TRBD2 matching over 13 bases. The junction had 3 bases not matched to a gene; V was cut back by 5 bases and J by 6 bases. This CDR3 is 13 amino acids long. In germline, CDR1 is SQVTM, CDR2 ANQGSEA. Based on the CDR3 plus reference TRBV29-1 and TRBJ2-5, the full variable domain is SAVISQKPSRDICQRGTSLTIQCQVDSQVTMMFWYRQQPGQSLTLIATANQGSEATYESGFVIDKFPISRPNLTFSTLTVSNMSPEDSSIYLCSVWTSGSQTQYFGPGTRLLVL.

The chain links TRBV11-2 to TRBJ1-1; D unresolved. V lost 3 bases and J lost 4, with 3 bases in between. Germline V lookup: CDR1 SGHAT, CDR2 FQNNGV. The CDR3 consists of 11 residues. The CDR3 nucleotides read TGTGCCAGCAGCTTCAGCACTGAAGCTTTCTTT. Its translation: CASSFSTEAFF. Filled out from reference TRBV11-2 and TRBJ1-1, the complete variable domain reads EAGVAQSPRYKIIEKRQSVAFWCNPISGHATLYWYQQILGQGPKLLIQFQNNGVVDDSQLPKDRFSAERLKGVDSTLKIQPAKLEDSAVYLCASSFSTEAFFGQGTRLTVV.

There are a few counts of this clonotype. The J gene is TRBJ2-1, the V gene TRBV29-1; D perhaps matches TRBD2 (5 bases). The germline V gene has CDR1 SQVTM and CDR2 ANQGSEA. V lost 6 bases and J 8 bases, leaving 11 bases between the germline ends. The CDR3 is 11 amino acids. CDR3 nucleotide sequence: TGCAGCGTGCGACTACAACATGAGCAGTTCTTC. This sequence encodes CSVRLQHEQFF.

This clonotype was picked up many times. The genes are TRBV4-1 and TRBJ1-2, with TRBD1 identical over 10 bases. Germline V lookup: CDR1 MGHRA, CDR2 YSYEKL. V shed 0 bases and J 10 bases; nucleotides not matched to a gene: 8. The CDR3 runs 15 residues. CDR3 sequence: CASSQERDRGYFYTF. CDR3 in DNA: TGCGCCAGCAGCCAAGAAAGGGACAGGGGTTACTTCTACACCTTC.

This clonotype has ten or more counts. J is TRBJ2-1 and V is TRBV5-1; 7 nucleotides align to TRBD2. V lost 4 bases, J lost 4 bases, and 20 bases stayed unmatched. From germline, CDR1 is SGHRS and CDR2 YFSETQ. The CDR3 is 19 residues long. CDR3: CASSVPRDYQTQTYNEQFF. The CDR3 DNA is TGCGCCAGCAGCGTACCCCGGGACTACCAAACTCAAACTTACAATGAGCAGTTCTTC.

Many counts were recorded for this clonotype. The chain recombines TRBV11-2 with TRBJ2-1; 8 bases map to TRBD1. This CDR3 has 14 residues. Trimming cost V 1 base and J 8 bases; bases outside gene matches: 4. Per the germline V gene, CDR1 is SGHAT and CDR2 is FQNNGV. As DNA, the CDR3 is TGTGCCAGCAGCTTAGGGACAGGGATGGATGAGCAGTTCTTC. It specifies CASSLGTGMDEQFF. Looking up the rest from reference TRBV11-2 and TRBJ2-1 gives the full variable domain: EAGVAQSPRYKIIEKRQSVAFWCNPISGHATLYWYQQILGQGPKLLIQFQNNGVVDDSQLPKDRFSAERLKGVDSTLKIQPAKLEDSAVYLCASSLGTGMDEQFFGPGTRLTVL.

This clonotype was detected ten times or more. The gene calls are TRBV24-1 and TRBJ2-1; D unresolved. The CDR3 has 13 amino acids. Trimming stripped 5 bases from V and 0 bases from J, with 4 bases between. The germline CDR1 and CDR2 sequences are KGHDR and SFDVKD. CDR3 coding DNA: TGTGCCACCAGTGGGGGCTCCTACAATGAGCAGTTCTTC. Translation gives CATSGGSYNEQFF.

CDR3 DNA: TGCGCCAGCAGCCCGACTAGCGGGACTAACTACGAGCAGTACGTC. It is translated as CASSPTSGTNYEQYV. V and J are TRBV10-2 and TRBJ2-7; TRBD2 matches at 11 bases. CDR1 is WSHSY and CDR2 is SAAADI in the germline V gene. The CDR3 is made up of 15 amino acids. The V and J ends lost 6 bases and 3 bases, in that order; junction bases with no gene match: 7.

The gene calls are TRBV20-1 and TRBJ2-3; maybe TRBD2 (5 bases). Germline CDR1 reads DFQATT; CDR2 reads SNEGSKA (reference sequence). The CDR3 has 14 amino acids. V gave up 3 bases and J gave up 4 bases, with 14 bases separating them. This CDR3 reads CSASSGIRADTQYF. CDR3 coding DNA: TGCAGTGCTAGCTCCGGGATCCGGGCAGATACGCAGTATTTT.

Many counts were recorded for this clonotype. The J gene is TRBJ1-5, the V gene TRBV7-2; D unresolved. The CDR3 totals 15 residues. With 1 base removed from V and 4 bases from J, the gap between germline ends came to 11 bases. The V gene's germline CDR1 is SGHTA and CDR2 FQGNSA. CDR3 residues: CASSLVTGGNQPQHF. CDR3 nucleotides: TGTGCCAGCAGCTTAGTGACGGGAGGAAATCAGCCCCAGCATTTT.

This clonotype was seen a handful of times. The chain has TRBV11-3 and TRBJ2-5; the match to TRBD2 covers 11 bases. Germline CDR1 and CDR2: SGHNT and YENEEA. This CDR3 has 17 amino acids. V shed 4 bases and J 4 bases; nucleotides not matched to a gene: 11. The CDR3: CASSSLGLAEGGETQYF. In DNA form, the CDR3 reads TGTGCCAGCAGCTCGCTGGGACTAGCGGAAGGAGGAGAGACCCAGTACTTC.

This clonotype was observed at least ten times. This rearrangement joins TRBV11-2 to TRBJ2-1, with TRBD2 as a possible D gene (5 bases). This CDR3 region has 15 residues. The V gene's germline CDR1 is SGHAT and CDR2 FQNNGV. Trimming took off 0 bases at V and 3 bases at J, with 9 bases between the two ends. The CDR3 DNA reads TGTGCCAGCAGCTTAGAACTCGGGGTCTACAATGAGCAGTTCTTC. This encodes CASSLELGVYNEQFF.

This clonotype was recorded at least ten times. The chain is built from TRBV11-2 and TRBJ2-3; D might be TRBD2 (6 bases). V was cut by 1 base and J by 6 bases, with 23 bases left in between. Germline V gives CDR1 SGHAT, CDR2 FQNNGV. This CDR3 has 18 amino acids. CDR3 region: CASSLGVLRGRDWDTQYF. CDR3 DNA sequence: TGTGCCAGCAGCTTAGGGGTCCTGCGGGGCAGGGATTGGGATACGCAGTATTTT.

The CDR3 sequence: CASSEGLAGVWTDTQYF. The CDR3, as DNA: TGTGCCAGCAGTGAGGGACTAGCGGGAGTATGGACAGATACGCAGTATTTT. This sequence joins TRBV6-2 or TRBV6-3 and TRBJ2-3, with 14 bases that match TRBD2. CDR3 length: 17 amino acids. Germline V gene data show CDR1 as MNHEY and CDR2 as SVGEGT. Unmatched junction bases numbered 7, after V lost 5 bases and J lost 3 bases.

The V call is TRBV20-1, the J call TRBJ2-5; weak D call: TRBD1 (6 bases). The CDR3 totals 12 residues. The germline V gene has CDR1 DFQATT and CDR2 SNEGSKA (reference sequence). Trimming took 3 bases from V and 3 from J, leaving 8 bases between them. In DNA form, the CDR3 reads TGCAGTGCTAGGACAGGAAAAGAGACCCAGTACTTC. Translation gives CSARTGKETQYF.

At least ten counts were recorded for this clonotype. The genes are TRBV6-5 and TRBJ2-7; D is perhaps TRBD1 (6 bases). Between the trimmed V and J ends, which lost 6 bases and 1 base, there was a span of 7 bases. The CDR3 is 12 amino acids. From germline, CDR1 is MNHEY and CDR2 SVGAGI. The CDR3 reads CASRQGSYEQYF. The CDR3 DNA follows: TGTGCCAGCAGACAGGGTTCCTACGAGCAGTACTTC.

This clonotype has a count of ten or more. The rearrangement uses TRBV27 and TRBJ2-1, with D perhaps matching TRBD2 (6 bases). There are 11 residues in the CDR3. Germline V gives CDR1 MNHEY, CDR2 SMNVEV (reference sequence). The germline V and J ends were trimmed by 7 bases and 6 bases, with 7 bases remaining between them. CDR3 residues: CASTGVNEQFF. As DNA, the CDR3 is TGTGCCAGCACGGGAGTCAATGAGCAGTTCTTC.

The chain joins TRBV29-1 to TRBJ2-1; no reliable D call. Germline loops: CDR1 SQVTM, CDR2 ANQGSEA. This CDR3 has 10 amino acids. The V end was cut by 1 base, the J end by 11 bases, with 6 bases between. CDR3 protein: CSVEGVQQFF. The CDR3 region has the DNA TGCAGCGTTGAAGGTGTACAGCAGTTCTTC.

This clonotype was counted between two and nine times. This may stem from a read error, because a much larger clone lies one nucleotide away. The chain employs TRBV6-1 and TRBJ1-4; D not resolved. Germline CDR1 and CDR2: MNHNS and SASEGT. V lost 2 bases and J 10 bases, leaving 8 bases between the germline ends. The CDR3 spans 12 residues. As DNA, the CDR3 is TGTGCCAGCAGTGAATCAAGGCCAAAACTGTTTTTT. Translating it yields CASSESRPKLFF.

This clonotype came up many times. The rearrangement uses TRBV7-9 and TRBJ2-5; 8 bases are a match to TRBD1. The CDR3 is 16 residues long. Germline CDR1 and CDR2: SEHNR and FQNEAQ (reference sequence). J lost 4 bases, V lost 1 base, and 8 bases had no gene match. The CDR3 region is CASSLDYGQGGETQYF. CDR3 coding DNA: TGTGCCAGCAGCTTAGATTACGGACAGGGAGGAGAGACCCAGTACTTC.

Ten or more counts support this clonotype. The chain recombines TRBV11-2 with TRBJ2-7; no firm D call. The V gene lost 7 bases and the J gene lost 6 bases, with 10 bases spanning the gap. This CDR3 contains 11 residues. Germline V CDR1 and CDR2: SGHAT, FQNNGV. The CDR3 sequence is CASTPGFEQYF. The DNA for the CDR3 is TGTGCCAGCACCCCCGGGTTCGAGCAGTACTTC.

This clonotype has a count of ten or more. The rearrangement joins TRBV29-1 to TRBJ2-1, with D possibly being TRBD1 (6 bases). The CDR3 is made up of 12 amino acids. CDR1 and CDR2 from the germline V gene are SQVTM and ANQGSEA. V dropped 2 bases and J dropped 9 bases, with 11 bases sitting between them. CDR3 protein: CSVEWLGGEQFF. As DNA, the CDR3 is TGCAGCGTTGAATGGCTAGGGGGTGAGCAGTTCTTC.

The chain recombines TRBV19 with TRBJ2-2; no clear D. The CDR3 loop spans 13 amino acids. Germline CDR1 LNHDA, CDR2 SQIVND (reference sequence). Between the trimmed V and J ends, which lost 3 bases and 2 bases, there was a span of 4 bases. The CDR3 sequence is CASSIFNTGELFF. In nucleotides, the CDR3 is TGTGCCAGTAGTATCTTCAACACCGGGGAGCTGTTTTTT.

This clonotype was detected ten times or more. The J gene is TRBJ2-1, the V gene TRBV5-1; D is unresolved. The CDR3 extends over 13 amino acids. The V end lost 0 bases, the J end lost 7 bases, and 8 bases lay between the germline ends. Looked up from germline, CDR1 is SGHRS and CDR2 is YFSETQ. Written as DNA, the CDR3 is TGCGCCAGCAGCTTGGATAATGTGAATGAGCAGTTCTTC. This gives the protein CASSLDNVNEQFF.

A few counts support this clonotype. The CDR3: CASTGREETQYF. In nucleotides, the CDR3 is TGTGCCAGTACAGGAAGGGAAGAGACCCAGTACTTC. The V call is TRBV19, the J call TRBJ2-5; D is unclear. The CDR3 extends over 12 amino acids. The V gene's germline CDR1 is LNHDA and CDR2 SQIVND (reference sequence). V shed 7 bases and J shed 3 bases, with 9 bases lying between them.

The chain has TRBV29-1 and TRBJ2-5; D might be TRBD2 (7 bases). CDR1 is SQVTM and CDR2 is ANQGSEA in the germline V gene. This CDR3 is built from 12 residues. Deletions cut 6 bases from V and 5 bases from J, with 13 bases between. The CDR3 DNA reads TGCAGCGTGGACAGCGGGGATGAGACCCAGTACTTC. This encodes CSVDSGDETQYF.